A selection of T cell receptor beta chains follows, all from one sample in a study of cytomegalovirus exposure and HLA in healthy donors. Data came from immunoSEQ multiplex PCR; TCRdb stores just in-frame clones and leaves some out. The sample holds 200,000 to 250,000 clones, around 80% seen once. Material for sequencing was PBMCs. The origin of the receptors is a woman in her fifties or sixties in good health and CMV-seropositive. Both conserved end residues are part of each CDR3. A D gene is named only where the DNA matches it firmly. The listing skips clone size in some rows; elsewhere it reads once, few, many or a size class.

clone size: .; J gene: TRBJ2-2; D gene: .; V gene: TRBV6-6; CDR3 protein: CASSPTGLGELFF; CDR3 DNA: TGTGCCAGCAGCCCAACAGGGCTCGGGGAGCTGTTTTTT
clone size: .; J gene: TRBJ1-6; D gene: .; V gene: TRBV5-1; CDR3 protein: CASTLGAGSNSPLHF; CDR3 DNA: TGCGCCAGCACCCTAGGGGCCGGTAGTAATTCACCCCTCCACTTT
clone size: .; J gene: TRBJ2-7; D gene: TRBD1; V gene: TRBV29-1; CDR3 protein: CSARTGLPHEQYF; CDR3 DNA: TGCAGCGCCAGGACAGGGCTCCCCCACGAGCAGTACTTC
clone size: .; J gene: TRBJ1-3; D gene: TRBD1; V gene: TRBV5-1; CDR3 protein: CASSPGGVTGNTIYF; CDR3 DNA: TGCGCCAGCTCCCCAGGGGGAGTTACAGGAAACACCATATATTTT
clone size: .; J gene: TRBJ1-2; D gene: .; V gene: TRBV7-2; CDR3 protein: CASSLSGQGYTF; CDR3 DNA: TGTGCCAGCAGCTTGTCAGGTCAAGGCTACACCTTC
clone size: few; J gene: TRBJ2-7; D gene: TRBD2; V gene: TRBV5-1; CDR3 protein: CASSFTFSGVSEQYF; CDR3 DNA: TGCGCCAGCAGCTTTACGTTTAGCGGGGTAAGCGAGCAGTACTTC
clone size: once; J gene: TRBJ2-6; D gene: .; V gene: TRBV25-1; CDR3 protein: CASSGFEAGANVLTF; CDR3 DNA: TGTGCCAGCAGTGGTTTCGAGGCTGGGGCCAACGTCCTGACTTTC
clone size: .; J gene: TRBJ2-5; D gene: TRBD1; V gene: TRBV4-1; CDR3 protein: CASSLGQDMQETQYF; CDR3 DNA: TGCGCCAGCAGCCTGGGACAGGATATGCAAGAGACCCAGTACTTC
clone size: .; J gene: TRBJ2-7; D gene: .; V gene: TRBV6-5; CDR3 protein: CASSLQSGLLYEQYF; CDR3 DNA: TGTGCCAGCAGTTTGCAATCGGGACTTTTATACGAGCAGTACTTC
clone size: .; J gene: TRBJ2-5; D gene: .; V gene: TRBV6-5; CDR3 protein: CASSFRDGQQETQYF; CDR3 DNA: TGTGCCAGCAGTTTCCGGGACGGACAGCAAGAGACCCAGTACTTC
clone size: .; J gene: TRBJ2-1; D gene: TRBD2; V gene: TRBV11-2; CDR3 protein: CASSPFGTSGSQFF; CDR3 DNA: TGTGCCAGCAGCCCTTTCGGGACTAGCGGATCACAGTTCTTC
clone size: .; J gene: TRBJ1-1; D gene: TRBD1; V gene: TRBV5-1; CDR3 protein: CASSGQVNTEAFF; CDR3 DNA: TGCGCCAGCAGCGGACAGGTGAACACTGAAGCTTTCTTT
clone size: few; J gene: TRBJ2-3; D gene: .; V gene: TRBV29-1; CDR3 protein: CSVVFQGDTQYF; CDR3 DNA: TGCAGCGTTGTCTTCCAGGGAGATACGCAGTATTTT
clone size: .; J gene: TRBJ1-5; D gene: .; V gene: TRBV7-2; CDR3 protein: CASSFRDNQPQHF; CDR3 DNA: TGTGCCAGCAGCTTCCGGGACAATCAGCCCCAGCATTTT
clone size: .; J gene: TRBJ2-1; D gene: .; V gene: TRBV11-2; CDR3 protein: CASSLDGSYNEQFF; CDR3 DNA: TGTGCCAGCAGCTTAGATGGCAGTTACAATGAGCAGTTCTTC
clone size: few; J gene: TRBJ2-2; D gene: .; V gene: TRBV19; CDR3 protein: CASSISRNTGELFF; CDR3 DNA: TGTGCCAGTAGTATTAGCAGAAACACCGGGGAGCTGTTTTTT
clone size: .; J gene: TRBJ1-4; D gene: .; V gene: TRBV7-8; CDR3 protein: CASSFYRTEGREKLFF; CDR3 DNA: TGTGCCAGCAGCTTCTATCGGACGGAGGGGAGGGAAAAACTGTTTTTT
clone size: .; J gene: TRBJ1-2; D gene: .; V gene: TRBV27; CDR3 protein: CASSLDRWGYGYTF; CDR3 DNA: TGTGCCAGCAGTCTCGACAGGTGGGGCTATGGCTACACCTTC
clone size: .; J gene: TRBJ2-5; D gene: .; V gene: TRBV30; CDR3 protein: CALGFLETQYF; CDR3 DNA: TGTGCCTTGGGCTTTTTGGAGACCCAGTACTTC
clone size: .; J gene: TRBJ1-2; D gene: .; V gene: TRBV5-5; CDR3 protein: CASSLLGHLNYGYTF; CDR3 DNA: TGTGCCAGCAGCTTGTTGGGGCATCTCAACTATGGCTACACCTTC
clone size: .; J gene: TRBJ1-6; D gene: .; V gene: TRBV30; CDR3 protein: CAWSVFLAYNSPLHF; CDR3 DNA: TGTGCCTGGAGTGTATTTTTGGCATATAATTCACCCCTCCACTTT
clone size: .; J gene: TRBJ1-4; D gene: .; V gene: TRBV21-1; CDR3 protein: CASSGDRGTNEKLFF; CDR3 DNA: TGTGCCAGCAGTGGGGACAGGGGCACTAATGAAAAACTGTTTTTT
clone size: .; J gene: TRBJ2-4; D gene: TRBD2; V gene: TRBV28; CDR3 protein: CASTGGRLAKNIQYF; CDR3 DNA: TGTGCCAGCACCGGGGGGAGGTTAGCCAAAAACATTCAGTACTTC
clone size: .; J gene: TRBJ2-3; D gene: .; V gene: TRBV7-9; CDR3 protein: CASSWTSDTQYF; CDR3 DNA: TGTGCCAGCAGCTGGACTTCAGATACGCAGTATTTT
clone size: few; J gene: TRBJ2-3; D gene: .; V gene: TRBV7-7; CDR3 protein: CASSLGRGATDTQYF; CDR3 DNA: TGTGCCAGCAGCTTAGGTCGGGGGGCCACAGATACGCAGTATTTT
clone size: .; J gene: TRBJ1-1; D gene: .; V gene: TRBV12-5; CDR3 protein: CASVGEETEAFF; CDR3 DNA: TGTGCCAGTGTAGGGGAGGAGACTGAAGCTTTCTTT
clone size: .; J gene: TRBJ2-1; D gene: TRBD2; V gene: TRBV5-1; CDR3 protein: CASSLELAGAHSYNEQFF; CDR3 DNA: TGCGCCAGCAGCTTGGAACTAGCGGGGGCCCACTCCTACAATGAGCAGTTCTTC
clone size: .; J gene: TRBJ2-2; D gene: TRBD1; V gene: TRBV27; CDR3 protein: CASSLRGPALTGELFF; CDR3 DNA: TGTGCCAGCAGTTTGAGGGGGCCGGCGTTGACCGGGGAGCTGTTTTTT
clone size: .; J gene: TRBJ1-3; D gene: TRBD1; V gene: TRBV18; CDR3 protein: CASSQTGGAGNTIYF; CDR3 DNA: TGTGCCAGCTCGCAGACAGGGGGCGCTGGAAACACCATATATTTT